This T cell receptor beta chain was identified in a study of OX40 agonist ivuxolimab in advanced cancers. In the study overall: Patients undergoing dose escalation presented with hepatocellular carcinoma, melanoma, renal cell or head and neck cancer.

Study-wide findings and caveats: Patients with a partial response at 0.1-3.0 mg/kg had among the lowest clonal expansion. Mean expanded clone counts were higher in CD8+ than CD4+ T cells.

The table came from immunoSEQ multiplex PCR; TCRdb's copy has only in-frame clones and leaves some out. The sample records around 40,000 clones, 75% to 90% being singletons. A remark on this clone: Its specificity is unknown.

Germline V gene sequence: CDR1 MNHEY, CDR2 SMNVEV (reference sequence). This CDR3 has 17 residues. V lost 6 bases to trimming and J lost 3 bases, with 21 bases between them. This sequence originates from an adult with an advanced solid tumor such as melanoma, head and neck, liver or kidney cancer. Material: CD4+ or CD8+ T cells sorted from blood, obtained in a trial of the OX40 agonist ivuxolimab. The chain links TRBV27 to TRBJ1-5; D is unclear. DNA of the CDR3: TGTGCCAGCAGCCGCACCCCTCCAGTGGAGGTCAATCAGCCCCAGCATTTT. This codes for CASSRTPPVEVNQPQHF.